The 26 T cell receptor beta chains given below trace back to one sample, sequenced in a study of blood T cell repertoires in COVID-19. Assay: immunoSEQ multiplex PCR; the TCRdb copy retains only in-frame clones and omits some. The sample includes 180,000 or so clones, about 82% of them seen just once. The sample was PBMCs or T cells enriched from blood (not recorded which). These receptors came from a man in his forties with acute COVID-19.

V gene TRBV7-2 combines with J gene TRBJ2-1; 7 bases line up with TRBD1. The CDR3 totals 19 residues. From germline, CDR1 is SGHTA and CDR2 FQGNSA. Trimming at V came to 5 bases and at J to 0 bases, leaving 16 bases not matched to a gene. Here the CDR3 DNA reads TGTGCCAGCAGCGTCACCGGGACAGCCCTAGGAGGCTCCTACAATGAGCAGTTCTTC. This translates into CASSVTGTALGGSYNEQFF. Full variable domain (missing parts from reference TRBV7-2 and TRBJ2-1): GAGVSQSPSNKVTEKGKDVELRCDPISGHTALYWYRQSLGQGLEFLIYFQGNSAPDKSGLPSDRFSAERTGGSVSTLTIQRTQQEDSAVYLCASSVTGTALGGSYNEQFFGPGTRLTVL.

V usage is TRBV27 and J usage is TRBJ1-4; 8 bases map to TRBD1. The germline V gene has CDR1 MNHEY and CDR2 SMNVEV (reference sequence). The CDR3 length is 14 residues. The V and J ends lost 7 bases and 3 bases, in that order; junction bases with no gene match: 4. DNA for the CDR3: TGTGCCAGCAAGTACAGGGGGGCTAATGAAAAACTGTTTTTT. This gives the protein CASKYRGANEKLFF.

The CDR3 protein is CASSQKGTGGPLATNEKLFF. CDR3 nucleotides: TGCGCCAGCAGCCAAAAAGGGACAGGGGGCCCTCTTGCAACTAATGAAAAACTGTTTTTT. The V gene is TRBV4-1, the J gene TRBJ1-4; 12 nucleotides agree with TRBD1. V was clipped by 2 bases and J by 0 bases; unmatched bases: 10. Germline loops: CDR1 MGHRA, CDR2 YSYEKL. This CDR3 has 20 residues.

The rearrangement uses TRBV15 and TRBJ2-2; TRBD1 might be the D (5 bases). V was cut by 1 base and J by 3 bases, with 15 bases left in between. CDR1 LNHNV and CDR2 YYDKDF come from the germline V gene (reference sequence). The CDR3 consists of 17 residues. The CDR3 region is CATSRGPQGRYTGELFF. The CDR3 region has the DNA TGTGCCACCAGCAGAGGGCCTCAGGGAAGGTACACCGGGGAGCTGTTTTTT.

The rearrangement uses TRBV6-1 and TRBJ2-4; 10 bases align to TRBD2. In germline, CDR1 is MNHNS, CDR2 SASEGT. The length of the CDR3 is 14 residues. V trimming: 2 bases; J trimming: 7 bases; junction bases outside the gene matches: 2. The CDR3 loop reads CASSELAGANIQYF. The CDR3 DNA follows: TGTGCCAGCAGTGAACTAGCGGGAGCCAACATTCAGTACTTC.

The chain couples TRBV19 to TRBJ1-4; D might be TRBD1 (6 bases). Germline V CDR1 and CDR2: LNHDA, SQIVND (reference sequence). This CDR3 has 17 amino acids. With 3 bases removed from V and 0 bases from J, the gap between germline ends came to 14 bases. This CDR3 is CASSMRPGAATNEKLFF. The CDR3 nucleotides are TGTGCCAGTAGTATGCGGCCAGGGGCTGCAACTAATGAAAAACTGTTTTTT.

This chain connects TRBV19 to TRBJ2-7; D perhaps matches TRBD2 (6 bases). Germline CDR1 reads LNHDA; CDR2 reads SQIVND (reference sequence). V was trimmed by 4 bases and J by 3 bases, leaving 16 bases between them. CDR3 length equals 15 residues. CDR3 protein: CASSTRWTTDYEQYF. The CDR3, as DNA: TGTGCCAGTAGTACCCGGTGGACTACCGACTACGAGCAGTACTTC.

This clone occurred once. The V gene is TRBV5-1, the J gene TRBJ2-5, with TRBD2 identical over 9 bases. CDR1 is SGHRS and CDR2 is YFSETQ in the germline V gene. This CDR3 has 15 residues. The V and J ends lost 7 bases and 4 bases, in that order; junction bases with no gene match: 11. CDR3 DNA sequence: TGCGCCAGCCGTTTGGCGGGAGGGCCGAGAGAGACCCAGTACTTC. Its protein product is CASRLAGGPRETQYF.

The chain is built from TRBV2 and TRBJ2-7, with 11 bases lining up with TRBD2. Per the germline V gene, CDR1 is SNHLY and CDR2 is FYNNEI. The CDR3 is made up of 20 amino acids. V dropped 3 bases and J dropped 0; count of bases not matched to a gene: 16. Here the CDR3 DNA reads TGTGCCAGCAGTGAGCTTGCTTCCGGGACTAGCGGAGTTAGCTCCTACGAGCAGTACTTC. Protein sequence: CASSELASGTSGVSSYEQYF.

This CDR3 is CASSSTGTGGDEQFF. The CDR3 bases are TGTGCCAGCAGTTCTACCGGGACTGGAGGGGATGAGCAGTTCTTC. The chain joins TRBV28 to TRBJ2-1; a weak D match, TRBD2 (6 bases). The CDR3 is 15 amino acids. Trimming cost V 4 bases and J 8 bases, with 18 bases left between them. The germline V gene has CDR1 MDHEN and CDR2 SYDVKM.

This chain joins TRBV28 and TRBJ2-7; 8 bases are shared with TRBD1. The germline V gene has CDR1 MDHEN and CDR2 SYDVKM. With 6 bases clipped from V and 3 bases from J, the junction kept 4 bases outside the gene matches. This CDR3 spans 13 amino acids. CDR3 bases: TGTGCCAGCAGATGGACAGGGAGCTACGAGCAGTACTTC. It translates to CASRWTGSYEQYF. Complete variable domain (other parts from reference TRBV28 and TRBJ2-7): DVKVTQSSRYLVKRTGEKVFLECVQDMDHENMFWYRQDPGLGLRLIYFSYDVKMKEKGDIPEGYSVSREKKERFSLILESASTNQTSMYLCASRWTGSYEQYFGPGTRLTVT.

V gene TRBV7-2 combines with J gene TRBJ1-5; 8 bases align to TRBD1. The CDR3 extends over 17 amino acids. Trimming removed 5 bases from V and 7 bases from J; junction bases left unmatched: 16. From germline, CDR1 is SGHTA and CDR2 FQGNSA. The CDR3 nucleotides read TGTGCCAGCAGCCCAGCACCGTACAGGGGGAGGCGGCAGCCCCAGCATTTT. Translating it yields CASSPAPYRGRRQPQHF.

This chain links TRBV28 with TRBJ2-2, with 8 bases aligning to TRBD2. From germline, CDR1 is MDHEN and CDR2 SYDVKM. The CDR3 runs to 16 residues. V trimming: 5 bases; J trimming: 2 bases; junction bases outside the gene matches: 7. CDR3 residues: CASSQTSALNTGELFF. In nucleotides, the CDR3 is TGTGCCAGCAGTCAGACTAGCGCACTTAACACCGGGGAGCTGTTTTTT.

This sequence joins TRBV7-6 and TRBJ1-2; 9 bases match TRBD1. Unmatched junction bases numbered 10, after V lost 5 bases and J lost 0 bases. Germline CDR1 SGHVS, CDR2 FNYEAQ. The CDR3 covers 17 residues. The CDR3 sequence: CASSQNPGQGANYGYTF. In DNA form, the CDR3 reads TGTGCCAGCAGCCAGAACCCGGGACAGGGAGCTAACTATGGCTACACCTTC.

V is TRBV11-2 and J is TRBJ2-7, with D perhaps matching TRBD2 (5 bases). The CDR3 sequence is 15 residues long. Germline CDR1 SGHAT, CDR2 FQNNGV. V was trimmed by 0 bases and J by 1 base, leaving 10 bases between them. The CDR3 region is CASSLENAGSYEQYF. CDR3 nucleotides: TGTGCCAGCAGCTTAGAGAACGCGGGTTCCTACGAGCAGTACTTC.

The rearrangement uses TRBV6-1 and TRBJ2-7, with D perhaps TRBD2 (6 bases). The CDR3 totals 16 residues. The germline V and J ends were trimmed by 1 base and 1 base, with 14 bases remaining between them. CDR1 is MNHNS and CDR2 is SASEGT in the germline V gene. The CDR3 nucleotides read TGTGCCAGCAGTGAAGGCCCCCCGCGGGGATCCTACGAGCAGTACTTC. Protein product: CASSEGPPRGSYEQYF.

This rearrangement joins TRBV18 to TRBJ2-1; D may be TRBD2 (5 bases). Per the germline V gene, CDR1 is KGHSH and CDR2 is LQKENI. This CDR3 spans 15 amino acids. Between the trimmed V and J ends, which lost 5 bases and 8 bases, there was a span of 19 bases. The DNA for the CDR3 is TGTGCCAGCTCAGGCTCGAGGCCGGGATTCGATGAGCAGTTCTTC. This sequence encodes CASSGSRPGFDEQFF.

As concerns this clone: At the DNA level, this CDR3 is encoded by other sequences in the same sample as well. This rearrangement joins TRBV18 to TRBJ2-7, with TRBD1 matching over 8 bases. Germline CDR1 is KGHSH and CDR2 is LQKENI. Germline trimming cut 2 bases from V and 2 bases from J; bases unmatched to any gene: 2. This CDR3 comprises 14 residues. This CDR3 reads CASSPGTGPYEQYF. The CDR3 nucleotides read TGTGCCAGCTCACCAGGGACAGGCCCCTACGAGCAGTACTTC.

The DNA for the CDR3 is TGTGCCAGCAGTCCGGACAGTTGGGATGGCTACACCTTC. This codes for CASSPDSWDGYTF. The chain employs TRBV6-5 and TRBJ1-2, with a weak D call TRBD1 (6 bases). Trimming cost V 5 bases and J 6 bases, with 13 bases left between them. Germline values: CDR1 MNHEY, CDR2 SVGAGI. This CDR3 spans 13 amino acids.

The V gene is TRBV2, the J gene TRBJ1-5; D is unresolved. CDR3 size: 14 residues. V shed 1 base and J shed 1 base, with 5 bases lying between them. Germline CDR1 is SNHLY and CDR2 is FYNNEI. CDR3 residues: CASSEGQSNQPQHF. CDR3 in DNA: TGTGCCAGCAGTGAAGGCCAGAGCAATCAGCCCCAGCATTTT.

The J gene is TRBJ2-7, the V gene TRBV5-1, with D maybe TRBD1 (5 bases). Germline CDR1 SGHRS, CDR2 YFSETQ. The CDR3 sequence is 15 residues long. Trimming took off 5 bases at V and 5 bases at J, with 20 bases between the two ends. CDR3 sequence (DNA): TGCGCCAGCAGGGTTCAGGGTGAACGGGTCCACGAGCAGTACTTC. Translation gives CASRVQGERVHEQYF.

The table lists this clone with a few counts. The chain recombines TRBV10-3 with TRBJ1-4; D is perhaps TRBD1 (5 bases). There are 14 residues in the CDR3. The V end was cut by 6 bases, the J end by 6 bases, with 14 bases between. Germline V CDR1 and CDR2: ENHRY, SYGVKD. The CDR3 DNA sequence: TGTGCCATCAGGGGGGGTTATGAGGATGAAAAACTGTTTTTT. Translating gives CAIRGGYEDEKLFF.

The chain links TRBV18 to TRBJ2-7; D is ambiguous. Deletions cut 3 bases from V and 5 bases from J, with 14 bases between. There are 14 residues in the CDR3. Germline V gene lookup returns CDR1 KGHSH and CDR2 LQKENI. CDR3 residues: CASSPAASSHEQYF. For the CDR3, the DNA is TGTGCCAGCTCACCGGCCGCTAGTTCCCACGAGCAGTACTTC.

The chain joins TRBV28 to TRBJ1-5; the D gene is possibly TRBD1 (6 bases). The germline CDR1 and CDR2 sequences are MDHEN and SYDVKM. V was shortened by 6 bases and J by 0 bases, with 12 bases between the two germline ends. The CDR3 loop spans 15 amino acids. For the CDR3, the DNA is TGTGCCAGCAGAGATCCGGACAGTAGCAATCAGCCCCAGCATTTT. Protein: CASRDPDSSNQPQHF.

The sample holds a few counts of this clone. The gene calls are TRBV7-8 and TRBJ1-5, with TRBD1 as a possible D gene (6 bases). This CDR3 is built from 13 residues. The V end lost 5 bases, the J end lost 5 bases, and 10 bases lay between the germline ends. Germline CDR1 SGHVS, CDR2 FQNEAQ. The DNA of the CDR3 is TGTGCCAGCAGCCTAAGGACAGATCAGCCCCAGCATTTT. Its protein product is CASSLRTDQPQHF.

This chain links TRBV29-1 with TRBJ2-7; D is undetermined. This CDR3 is built from 14 residues. V was cut by 4 bases and J by 2 bases, with 15 bases left in between. Germline V gene sequence: CDR1 SQVTM, CDR2 ANQGSEA. CDR3 sequence reads: CSVVHGQRPYEQYF. Here the CDR3 DNA reads TGCAGCGTTGTTCATGGGCAGAGACCCTACGAGCAGTACTTC.